Here is one T cell receptor beta chain with its context. TCR beta chains were sequenced at survey level with immunoSEQ. Profiled with immunoSEQ multiplex PCR; TCRdb holds only in-frame clones, not every one. The sample records some 70,000 clones, around 93% being singletons. Trimming left V 5 bases short and J 6 bases short, with 20 bases between. The germline CDR1 and CDR2 sequences are SGHVS and FQNEAQ. The CDR3 has 16 residues. This clonotype was obtained from a man aged 40-50 years with rheumatoid arthritis. What was sequenced was PBMCs. The gene calls are TRBV7-8 and TRBJ2-1, with TRBD1 as a possible D gene (6 bases). This chain's CDR3 is CASSNRAIYSLNEQFF. The DNA for the CDR3 is TGTGCCAGCAGCAACAGGGCTATCTACTCTCTCAATGAGCAGTTCTTC.